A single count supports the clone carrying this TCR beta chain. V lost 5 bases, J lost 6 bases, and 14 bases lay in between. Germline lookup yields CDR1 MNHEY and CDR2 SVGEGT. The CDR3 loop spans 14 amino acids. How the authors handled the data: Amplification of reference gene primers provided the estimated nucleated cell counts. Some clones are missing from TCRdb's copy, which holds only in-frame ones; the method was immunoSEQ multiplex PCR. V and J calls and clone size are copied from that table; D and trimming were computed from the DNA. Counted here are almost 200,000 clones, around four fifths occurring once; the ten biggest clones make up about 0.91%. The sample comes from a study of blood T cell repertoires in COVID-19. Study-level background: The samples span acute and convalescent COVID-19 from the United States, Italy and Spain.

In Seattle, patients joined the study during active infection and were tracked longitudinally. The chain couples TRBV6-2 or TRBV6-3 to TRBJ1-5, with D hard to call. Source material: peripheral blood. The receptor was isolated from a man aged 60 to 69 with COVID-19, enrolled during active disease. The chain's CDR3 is CASSRSIGGQPQHF. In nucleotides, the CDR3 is TGTGCCAGCAGTCGCTCGATTGGCGGTCAGCCCCAGCATTTT.